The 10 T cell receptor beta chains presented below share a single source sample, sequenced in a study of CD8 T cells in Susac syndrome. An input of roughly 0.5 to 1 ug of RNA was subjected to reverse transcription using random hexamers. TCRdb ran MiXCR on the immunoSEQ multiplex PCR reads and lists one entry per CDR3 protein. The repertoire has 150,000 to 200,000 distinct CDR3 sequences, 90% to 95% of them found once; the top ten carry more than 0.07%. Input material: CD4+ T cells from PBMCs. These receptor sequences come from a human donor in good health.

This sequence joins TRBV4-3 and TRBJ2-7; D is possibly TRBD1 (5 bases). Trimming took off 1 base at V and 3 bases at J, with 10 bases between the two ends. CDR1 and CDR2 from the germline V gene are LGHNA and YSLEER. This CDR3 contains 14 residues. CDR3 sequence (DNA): TGCGCCAGCAGCCAAGGTCTTCAGGGCTACGAGCAGTACTTC. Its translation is CASSQGLQGYEQYF.

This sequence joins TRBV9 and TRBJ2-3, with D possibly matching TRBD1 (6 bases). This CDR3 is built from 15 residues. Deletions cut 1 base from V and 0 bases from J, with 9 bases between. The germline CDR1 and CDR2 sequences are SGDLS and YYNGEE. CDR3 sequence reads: CASSVTGPSTDTQYF. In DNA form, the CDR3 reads TGTGCCAGCAGCGTAACAGGGCCCAGCACAGATACGCAGTATTTT.

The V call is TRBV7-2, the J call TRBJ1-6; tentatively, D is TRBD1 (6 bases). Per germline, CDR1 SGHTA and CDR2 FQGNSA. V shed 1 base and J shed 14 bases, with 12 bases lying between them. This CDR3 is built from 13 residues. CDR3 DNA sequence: TGTGCCAGCAGCTTAGACAGGGAAGGCACCCTCCACTTT. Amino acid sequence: CASSLDREGTLHF.

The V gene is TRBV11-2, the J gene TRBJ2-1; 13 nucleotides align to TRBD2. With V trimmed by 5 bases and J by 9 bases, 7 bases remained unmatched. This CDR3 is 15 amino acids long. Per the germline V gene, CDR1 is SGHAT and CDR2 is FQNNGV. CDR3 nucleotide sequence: TGTGCCAGCAGCCTCACTAGCGGGAGGGCCGGTGAGCAGTTCTTC. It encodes CASSLTSGRAGEQFF.

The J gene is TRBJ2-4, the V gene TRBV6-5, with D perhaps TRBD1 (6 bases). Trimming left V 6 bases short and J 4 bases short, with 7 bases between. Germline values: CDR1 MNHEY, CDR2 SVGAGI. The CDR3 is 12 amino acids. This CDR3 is CASRQGKNIQYF. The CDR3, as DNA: TGTGCCAGCAGACAGGGTAAAAACATTCAGTACTTC.

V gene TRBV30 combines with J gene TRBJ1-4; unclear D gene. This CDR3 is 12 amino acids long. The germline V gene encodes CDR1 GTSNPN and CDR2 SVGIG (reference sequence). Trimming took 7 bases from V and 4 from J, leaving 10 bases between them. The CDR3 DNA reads TGTGCCTCTCATGATGGTAATGAAAAACTGTTTTTT. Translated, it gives CASHDGNEKLFF. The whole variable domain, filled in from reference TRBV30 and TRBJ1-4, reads SQTIHQWPATLVQPVGSPLSLECTVEGTSNPNLYWYRQAAGRGLQLLFYSVGIGQISSEVPQNLSASRPQDRQFILSSKKLLLSDSGFYLCASHDGNEKLFFGSGTQLSVL.

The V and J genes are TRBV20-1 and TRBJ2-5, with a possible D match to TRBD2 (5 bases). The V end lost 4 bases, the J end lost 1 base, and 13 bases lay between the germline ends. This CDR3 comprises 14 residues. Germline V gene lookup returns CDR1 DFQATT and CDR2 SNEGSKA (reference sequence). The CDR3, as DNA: TGCAGTGCTACGGGATCTATGCCCCAAGAGACCCAGTACTTC. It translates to CSATGSMPQETQYF.

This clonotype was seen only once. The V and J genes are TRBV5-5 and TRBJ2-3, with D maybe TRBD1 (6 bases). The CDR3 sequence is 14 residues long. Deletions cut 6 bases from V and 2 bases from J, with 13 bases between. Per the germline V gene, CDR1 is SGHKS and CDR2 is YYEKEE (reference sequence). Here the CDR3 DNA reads TGTGCCAGCAACCTTCGGACAGACACAGATACGCAGTATTTT. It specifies CASNLRTDTDTQYF.

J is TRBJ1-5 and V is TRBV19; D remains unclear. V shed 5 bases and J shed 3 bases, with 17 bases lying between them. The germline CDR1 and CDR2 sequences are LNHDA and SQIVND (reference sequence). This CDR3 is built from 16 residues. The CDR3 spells CASSPPGAGPNQPQHF. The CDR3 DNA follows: TGTGCCAGTAGTCCGCCCGGTGCGGGCCCCAATCAGCCCCAGCATTTT.

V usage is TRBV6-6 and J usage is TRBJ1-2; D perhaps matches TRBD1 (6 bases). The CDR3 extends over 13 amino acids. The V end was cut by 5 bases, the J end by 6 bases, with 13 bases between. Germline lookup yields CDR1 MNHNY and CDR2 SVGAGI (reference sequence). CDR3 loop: CASSPLGGDGYTF. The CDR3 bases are TGTGCCAGCAGTCCCCTCGGGGGCGATGGCTACACCTTC.